This TCR beta chain appears in the sequencing data of a study of T cells after yellow fever vaccination. On the study more broadly: Low-cell-number fractions underwent preparation using SMART-Seq v4 Ultra Low Input. Study conclusions and caveats: Most primary-vaccination clones recurred post-booster (about 96% CD4, more than 85% CD8).

This clonotype has a handful of counts. Its target is not known. V was clipped by 1 base and J by 5 bases; unmatched bases: 6. The CDR3 runs to 15 residues. A single record per CDR3 protein comes from TCRdb applying MiXCR to the 5' RACE reads. The data contain some 240,000 distinct CDR3 sequences, 5.2% of them singletons. The specimen was CD4+ T cells sorted from PBMCs, collected on the day of the yellow fever booster vaccination. The receptor was derived from a man aged 18 to 30 who received the YFV17D yellow fever vaccine. This chain joins TRBV12-3 or TRBV12-4 and TRBJ1-1; 8 bases fit TRBD1. CDR3 protein: CASSLGPGGGTEAFF. DNA of the CDR3: TGTGCCAGCAGTTTAGGACCAGGGGGCGGTACTGAAGCTTTCTTT.